One and the same sample provided the 10 T cell receptor beta chains below, sequenced in a study of T cells in Graves' hyperthyroidism and ophthalmopathy. TCR beta CDR3 region amplification was performed from RNA transcripts. The study used the HTBI primer set for a first-round RT-PCR of the TCR CDR3. From the multiplex PCR reads, TCRdb called clonotypes with MiXCR, one entry per CDR3 protein. The profile covers under 400,000 distinct CDR3 sequences, with 14% appearing a single time and roughly 11% taken by the ten largest. The source material was blood. Source of these receptors: a woman between 55 and 75 years old with Graves' hyperthyroidism.

This clonotype was counted many times. The genes are TRBV10-3 and TRBJ1-2; 7 bases fit TRBD1. Germline trimming cut 3 bases from V and 2 bases from J; bases unmatched to any gene: 6. The CDR3 runs to 15 residues. CDR1 is ENHRY, CDR2 SYGVKD, per germline. CDR3 sequence: CAISDPRTGNYGYTF. Here the CDR3 DNA reads TGTGCCATCAGTGACCCAAGGACAGGCAACTATGGCTACACCTTC.

This clonotype occurred many times. The chain employs TRBV5-1 and TRBJ1-2; a possible D gene is TRBD1 (6 bases). The V gene lost 0 bases and the J gene lost 5 bases, with 8 bases spanning the gap. Germline V gene lookup returns CDR1 SGHRS and CDR2 YFSETQ. The CDR3 length is 13 residues. CDR3 in DNA: TGCGCCAGCAGCTTGGCTCAGGGGTATGGCTACACCTTC. This gives the protein CASSLAQGYGYTF.

The chain recombines TRBV11-2 with TRBJ1-4; D may be TRBD1 (5 bases). Trimming shortened V by 5 bases and J by 4 bases, and 14 bases separated the two germline ends. Germline V gene data show CDR1 as SGHAT and CDR2 as FQNNGV. This CDR3 spans 15 amino acids. The chain's CDR3 is CASSLTGDLNEKLFF. The CDR3 DNA sequence: TGTGCCAGCAGCCTCACAGGAGACCTTAATGAAAAACTGTTTTTT.

This clonotype was counted ten times or more. V and J are TRBV28 and TRBJ2-3, with a weak D call TRBD2 (5 bases). The CDR3 has 12 amino acids. Germline lookup yields CDR1 MDHEN and CDR2 SYDVKM. V lost 8 bases and J 1 base, leaving 7 bases between the germline ends. In DNA form, the CDR3 reads TGTGCCAGCCACGGGGGCACAGATACGCAGTATTTT. Translating gives CASHGGTDTQYF.

This clonotype was picked up many times. The chain couples TRBV11-1 to TRBJ2-1; 8 nucleotides match TRBD2. V gave up 1 base and J gave up 9 bases; unmatched junction bases: 8. The CDR3 has 15 amino acids. Germline V lookup: CDR1 SGHAT, CDR2 FQDESV (reference sequence). The CDR3 nucleotides are TGTGCCAGCAGCTTAGAGGACGGGAGGGGGTTTGAGCAGTTCTTC. It is translated as CASSLEDGRGFEQFF. Using reference TRBV11-1 and TRBJ2-1 for the parts outside the CDR3, the full variable domain is EAEVAQSPRYKITEKSQAVAFWCDPISGHATLYWYRQILGQGPELLVQFQDESVVDDSQLPKDRFSAERLKGVDSTLKIQPAELGDSAMYLCASSLEDGRGFEQFFGPGTRLTVL.

This clonotype appeared many times. This chain joins TRBV19 and TRBJ2-7, with 9 bases lining up with TRBD1. This CDR3 region has 15 residues. Germline values: CDR1 LNHDA, CDR2 SQIVND (reference sequence). Trimming removed 3 bases from V and 1 base from J; junction bases left unmatched: 4. Written as DNA, the CDR3 is TGTGCCAGTAGTATCGGGACAGGGAGTTCCTACGAGCAGTACTTC. This gives the protein CASSIGTGSSYEQYF.

This clonotype showed up just a few times. The V call is TRBV5-1, the J call TRBJ1-3; D call uncertain. This CDR3 has 16 residues. Germline CDR1 and CDR2: SGHRS and YFSETQ. V lost 0 bases, J lost 2 bases, and 12 bases lay in between. In DNA form, the CDR3 reads TGCGCCAGCAGCTTGGGCACGGCAGAAGCTGGAAACACCATATATTTT. The encoded protein is CASSLGTAEAGNTIYF.

This clonotype came up many times. This chain links TRBV11-2 with TRBJ2-3; a possible D gene is TRBD1 (6 bases). The V end lost 0 bases, the J end lost 1 base, and 14 bases lay between the germline ends. Germline CDR1 and CDR2: SGHAT and FQNNGV. The CDR3 covers 17 residues. The CDR3 spells CASSLDGLGAGTDTQYF. The CDR3 DNA reads as TGTGCCAGCAGCTTAGATGGCCTGGGGGCGGGCACAGATACGCAGTATTTT.

This clonotype was seen at least ten times. The chain employs TRBV3-1 and TRBJ2-2; D is ambiguous. Germline values: CDR1 LGHDT, CDR2 YNNKEL (reference sequence). With 2 bases removed from V and 7 bases from J, the gap between germline ends came to 14 bases. The CDR3 is 15 residues long. CDR3 sequence reads: CASSQQDRAGGELFF. The DNA for the CDR3 is TGTGCCAGCAGCCAACAGGATAGAGCTGGCGGGGAGCTGTTTTTT.

This clonotype was counted only a few times. The chain uses TRBV6-4 and TRBJ1-5, with 11 bases identical to TRBD1. V dropped 7 bases and J dropped 3; count of bases not matched to a gene: 14. CDR3 size: 18 residues. The germline gives CDR1 MRHNA, CDR2 SNTAGT. The CDR3, as DNA: TGTGCCAGCACTTGGGCCGGGACAGGGGGTGATGACAATCAGCCCCAGCATTTT. It is translated as CASTWAGTGGDDNQPQHF.